A single sample is the source of the 9 T cell receptor beta chains below, sequenced in a study of early T cells in non-severe SARS-CoV-2 infection. TCRdb re-called the 5' RACE reads through MiXCR, storing one row per CDR3 protein. There are fewer than 50,000 distinct CDR3 sequences in the sample; more than 9% occur only once, and roughly a sixth lies in the top ten. Sequencing used whole blood. All receptors derive from an adult who was a healthcare worker with PCR-confirmed SARS-CoV-2 infection or an uninfected control (not recorded which).

The chain is built from TRBV10-3 and TRBJ1-1, with D maybe TRBD1 (5 bases). V lost 0 bases, J lost 1 base, and 12 bases lay in between. The CDR3 covers 16 residues. Germline V gene data show CDR1 as ENHRY and CDR2 as SYGVKD. The CDR3 loop reads CAISESHDRPNTEAFF. The CDR3 DNA is TGTGCCATCAGTGAGTCTCATGACAGACCGAACACTGAAGCTTTCTTT.

The gene calls are TRBV19 and TRBJ2-7; tentative D call: TRBD1 (6 bases). CDR1 and CDR2 (germline): LNHDA, SQIVND (reference sequence). The germline V and J ends were trimmed by 2 bases and 4 bases, with 21 bases remaining between them. CDR3 length: 17 residues. The CDR3: CASSISARGEIGYEQYF. As DNA, the CDR3 is TGTGCCAGTAGTATATCAGCCAGGGGCGAGATCGGATACGAGCAGTACTTC.

This chain connects TRBV15 to TRBJ2-1; TRBD1 matches at 8 bases. Germline loops: CDR1 LNHNV, CDR2 YYDKDF (reference sequence). V shed 1 base and J 5 bases; nucleotides not matched to a gene: 4. This CDR3 has 15 amino acids. Here the CDR3 reads CATSRVRTGNNEQFF. As DNA, the CDR3 is TGTGCCACCAGCAGAGTGCGGACAGGGAACAATGAGCAGTTCTTC.

This clonotype was picked up many times. The genes are TRBV5-1 and TRBJ1-1, with unresolved D. Per germline, CDR1 SGHRS and CDR2 YFSETQ. The V end was cut by 5 bases, the J end by 3 bases, with 11 bases between. CDR3 size: 13 residues. The CDR3 DNA is TGCGCCAGCAGACCGGGTCTGCACACTGAAGCTTTCTTT. Translated: CASRPGLHTEAFF.

In its sample, this clonotype was seen many times. CDR3 protein: CASSSPGATNEKLFF. CDR3 sequence (DNA): TGTGCCAGCAGTTCACCGGGTGCAACTAATGAAAAACTGTTTTTT. The rearrangement joins TRBV12-3 or TRBV12-4 to TRBJ1-4; D is ambiguous. The CDR3 sequence is 15 residues long. V was pared by 4 bases and J by 0 bases, with 9 bases between.

The chain links TRBV7-9 to TRBJ2-7; 8 bases fit TRBD2. Trimming cost V 0 bases and J 6 bases; bases outside gene matches: 4. The V gene's germline CDR1 is SEHNR and CDR2 FQNEAQ (reference sequence). The CDR3 has 14 amino acids. Here the CDR3 DNA reads TGTGCCAGCAGCTTAGCTGAGGGACTAGGCGAGCAGTACTTC. It is translated as CASSLAEGLGEQYF.

The V call is TRBV13, the J call TRBJ2-7; the match to TRBD2 covers 10 bases. The CDR3 consists of 15 residues. From germline, CDR1 is PRHDT and CDR2 FYEKMQ (reference sequence). V shed 5 bases and J 5 bases; nucleotides not matched to a gene: 9. This chain's CDR3 is CASSIRTSGGDEQYF. CDR3 sequence (DNA): TGTGCCAGCAGCATTAGGACTAGCGGAGGGGACGAGCAGTACTTC.

This clonotype was seen a few times. J is TRBJ2-7 and V is TRBV28, with TRBD1 matching 10 bases. V shed 6 bases, J shed 4 bases, and the junction held 3 bases outside the gene matches. CDR3 length: 13 amino acids. Germline-derived CDR1 and CDR2 are MDHEN and SYDVKM. CDR3 region: CASRGQGGYEQYF. Written as DNA, the CDR3 is TGTGCCAGCAGAGGACAGGGGGGATACGAGCAGTACTTC. Using reference TRBV28 and TRBJ2-7 for the parts outside the CDR3, the full variable domain is DVKVTQSSRYLVKRTGEKVFLECVQDMDHENMFWYRQDPGLGLRLIYFSYDVKMKEKGDIPEGYSVSREKKERFSLILESASTNQTSMYLCASRGQGGYEQYFGPGTRLTVT.

This clonotype was detected ten times or more. The chain has TRBV5-6 and TRBJ2-2, with D possibly being TRBD2 (6 bases). The ends were cut back, 2 bases at V and 3 bases at J, with 11 bases in the middle. The CDR3 contains 15 residues. In germline, CDR1 is SGHDT, CDR2 YYEEEE. The CDR3 region has the DNA TGTGCCAGCAGCTTTGGGGACTCTTACACCGGGGAGCTGTTTTTT. Protein product: CASSFGDSYTGELFF.